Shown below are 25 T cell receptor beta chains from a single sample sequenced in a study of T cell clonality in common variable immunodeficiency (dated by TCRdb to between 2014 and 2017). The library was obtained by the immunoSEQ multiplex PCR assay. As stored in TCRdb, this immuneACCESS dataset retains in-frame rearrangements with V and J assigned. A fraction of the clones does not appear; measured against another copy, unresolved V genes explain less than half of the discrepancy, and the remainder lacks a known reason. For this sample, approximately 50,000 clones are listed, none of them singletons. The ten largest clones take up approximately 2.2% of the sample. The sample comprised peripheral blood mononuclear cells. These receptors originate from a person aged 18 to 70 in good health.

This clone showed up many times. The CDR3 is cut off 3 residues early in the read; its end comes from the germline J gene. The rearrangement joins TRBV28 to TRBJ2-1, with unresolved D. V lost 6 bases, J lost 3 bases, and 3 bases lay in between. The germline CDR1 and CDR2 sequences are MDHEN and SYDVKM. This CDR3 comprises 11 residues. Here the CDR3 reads CASSLYNEQFF. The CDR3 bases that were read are TGTGCCAGCAGCCTCTACAATGAG.

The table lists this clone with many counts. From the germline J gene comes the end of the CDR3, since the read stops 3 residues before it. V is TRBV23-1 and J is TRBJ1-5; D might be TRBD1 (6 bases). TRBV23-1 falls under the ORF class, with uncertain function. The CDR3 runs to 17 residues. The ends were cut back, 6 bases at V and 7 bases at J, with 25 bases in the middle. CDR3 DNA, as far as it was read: TGCGCCAGCAGACGCAAGACCGGGGTCAGGGGACCCCAGCCC. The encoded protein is CASRRKTGVRGPQP. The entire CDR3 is CASRRKTGVRGPQPQHF.

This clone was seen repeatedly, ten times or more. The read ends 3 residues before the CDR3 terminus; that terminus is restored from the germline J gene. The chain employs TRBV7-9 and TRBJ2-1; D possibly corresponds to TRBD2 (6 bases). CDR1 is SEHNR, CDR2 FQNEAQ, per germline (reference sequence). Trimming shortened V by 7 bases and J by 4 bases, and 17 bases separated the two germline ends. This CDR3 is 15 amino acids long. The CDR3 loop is CASTVTSRRYNEQFF. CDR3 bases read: TGTGCCAGCACCGTTACTAGCAGGAGATACAATGAG. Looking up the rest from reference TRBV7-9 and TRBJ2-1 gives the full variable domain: DTGVSQNPRHKITKRGQNVTFRCDPISEHNRLYWYRQTLGQGPEFLTYFQNEAQLEKSRLLSDRFSAERPKGSFSTLEIQRTEQGDSAMYLCASTVTSRRYNEQFFGPGTRLTVL.

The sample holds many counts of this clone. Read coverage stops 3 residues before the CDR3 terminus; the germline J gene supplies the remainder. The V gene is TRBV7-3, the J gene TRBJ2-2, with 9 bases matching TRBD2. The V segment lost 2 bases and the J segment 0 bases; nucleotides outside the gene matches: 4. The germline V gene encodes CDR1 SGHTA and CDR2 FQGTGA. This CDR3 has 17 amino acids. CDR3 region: CASSLLLAGANTGELFF. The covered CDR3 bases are TGTGCCAGCAGCTTACTGTTAGCGGGAGCGAACACCGGGGAG.

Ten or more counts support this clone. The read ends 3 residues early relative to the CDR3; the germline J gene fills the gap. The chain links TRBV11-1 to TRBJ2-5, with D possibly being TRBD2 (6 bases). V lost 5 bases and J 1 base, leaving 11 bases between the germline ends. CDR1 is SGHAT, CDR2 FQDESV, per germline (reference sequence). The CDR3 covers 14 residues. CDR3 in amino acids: CASSRRGGQETQYF. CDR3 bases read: TGTGCCAGCAGCCGGCGGGGAGGCCAAGAGACC.

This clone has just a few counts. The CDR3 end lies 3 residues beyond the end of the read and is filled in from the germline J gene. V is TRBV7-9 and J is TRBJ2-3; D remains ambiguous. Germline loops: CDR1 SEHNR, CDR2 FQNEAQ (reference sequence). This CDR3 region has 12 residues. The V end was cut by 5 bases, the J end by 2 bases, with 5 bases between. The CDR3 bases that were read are TGTGCCAGCAGCGTGTACACAGATACG. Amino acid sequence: CASSVYTDT. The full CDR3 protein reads CASSVYTDTQYF.

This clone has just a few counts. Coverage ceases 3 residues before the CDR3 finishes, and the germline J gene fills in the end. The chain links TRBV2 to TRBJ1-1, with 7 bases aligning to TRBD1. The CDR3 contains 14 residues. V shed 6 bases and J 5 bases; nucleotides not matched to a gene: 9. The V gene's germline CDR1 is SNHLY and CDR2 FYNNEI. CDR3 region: CASSRQGVRTEAFF. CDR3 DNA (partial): TGTGCCAGCAGCCGACAGGGAGTCAGGACTGAA.

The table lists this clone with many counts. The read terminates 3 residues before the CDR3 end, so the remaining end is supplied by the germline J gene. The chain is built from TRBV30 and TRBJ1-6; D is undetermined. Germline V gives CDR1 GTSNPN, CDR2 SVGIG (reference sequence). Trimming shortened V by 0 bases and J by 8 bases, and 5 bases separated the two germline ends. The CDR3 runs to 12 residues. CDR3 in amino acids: CAWSVLDSPLHF. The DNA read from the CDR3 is TGTGCCTGGAGTGTACTCGATTCACCC.

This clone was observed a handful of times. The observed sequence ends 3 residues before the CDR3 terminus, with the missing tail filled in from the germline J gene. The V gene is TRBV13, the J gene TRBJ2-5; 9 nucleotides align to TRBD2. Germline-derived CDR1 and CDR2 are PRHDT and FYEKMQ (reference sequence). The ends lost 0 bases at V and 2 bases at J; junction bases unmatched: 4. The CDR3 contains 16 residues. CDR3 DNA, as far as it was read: TGTGCCAGCAGCTTAGGGCTAGCGGGGCAACAAGAGACC. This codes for CASSLGLAGQQET. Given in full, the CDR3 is CASSLGLAGQQETQYF.

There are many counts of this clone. CDR3 sequence: CASSLTGSPTGSNYGYTF. The sequenced CDR3 bases are TGTGCCAGCAGCTTAACGGGGAGCCCGACAGGTTCAAACTATGGC. This chain joins TRBV7-3 and TRBJ1-2, with D possibly TRBD1 on 6 matching bases. The read comes to an end 3 residues before the CDR3 does, leaving the germline J gene to fill in the end. CDR1 and CDR2 from the germline V gene are SGHTA and FQGTGA. There are 18 residues in the CDR3. V was pared by 0 bases and J by 2 bases, with 19 bases between.

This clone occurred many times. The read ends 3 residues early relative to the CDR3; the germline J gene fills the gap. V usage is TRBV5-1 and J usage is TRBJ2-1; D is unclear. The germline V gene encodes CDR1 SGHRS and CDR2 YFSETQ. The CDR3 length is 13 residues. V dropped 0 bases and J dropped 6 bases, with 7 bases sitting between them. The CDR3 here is CASSLVSGNEQFF. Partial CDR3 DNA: TGCGCCAGCAGCTTGGTTTCGGGCAATGAG.

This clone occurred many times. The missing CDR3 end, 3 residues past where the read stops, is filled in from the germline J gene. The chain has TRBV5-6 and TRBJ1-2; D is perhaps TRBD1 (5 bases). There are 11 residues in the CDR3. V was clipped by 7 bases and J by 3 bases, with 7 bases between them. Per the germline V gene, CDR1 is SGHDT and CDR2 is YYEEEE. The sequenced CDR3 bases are TGTGCCAGCCGCAGGGACTATGGC. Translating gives CASRRDYG. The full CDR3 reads CASRRDYGYTF.

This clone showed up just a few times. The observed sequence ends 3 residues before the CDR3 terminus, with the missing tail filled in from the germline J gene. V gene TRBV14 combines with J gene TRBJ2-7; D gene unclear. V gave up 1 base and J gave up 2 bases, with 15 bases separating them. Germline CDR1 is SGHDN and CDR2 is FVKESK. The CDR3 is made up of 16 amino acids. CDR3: CASSQGRSPRAYEQYF. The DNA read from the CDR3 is TGTGCCAGCAGCCAAGGTCGGAGCCCTAGAGCCTACGAG.

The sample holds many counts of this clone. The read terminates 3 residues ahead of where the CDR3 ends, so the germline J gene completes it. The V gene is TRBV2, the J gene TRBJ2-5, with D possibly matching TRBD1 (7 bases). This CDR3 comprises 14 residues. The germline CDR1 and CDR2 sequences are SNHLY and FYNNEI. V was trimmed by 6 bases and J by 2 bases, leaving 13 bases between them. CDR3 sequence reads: CASRGGTVQETQYF. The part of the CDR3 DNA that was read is TGTGCCAGCAGGGGCGGGACAGTTCAAGAGACC. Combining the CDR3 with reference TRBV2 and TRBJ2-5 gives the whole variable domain EPEVTQTPSHQVTQMGQEVILRCVPISNHLYFYWYRQILGQKVEFLVSFYNNEISEKSEIFDDQFSVERPDGSNFTLKIRSTKLEDSAMYFCASRGGTVQETQYFGPGTRLLVL.

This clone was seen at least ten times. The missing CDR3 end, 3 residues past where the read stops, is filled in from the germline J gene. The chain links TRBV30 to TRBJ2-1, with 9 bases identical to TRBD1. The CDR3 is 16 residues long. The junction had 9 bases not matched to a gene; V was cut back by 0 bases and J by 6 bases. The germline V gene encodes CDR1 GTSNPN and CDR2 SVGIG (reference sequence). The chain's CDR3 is CAWSVVWTGEGNEQFF. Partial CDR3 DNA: TGTGCCTGGAGTGTCGTGTGGACAGGGGAGGGCAATGAG.

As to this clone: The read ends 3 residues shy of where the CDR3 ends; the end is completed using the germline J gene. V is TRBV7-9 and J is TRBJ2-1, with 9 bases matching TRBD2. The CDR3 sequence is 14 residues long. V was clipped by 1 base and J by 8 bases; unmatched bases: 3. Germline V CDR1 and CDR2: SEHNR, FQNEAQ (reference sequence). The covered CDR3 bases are TGTGCCAGCAGCTTAGAGGGACTAGCCCATGAG. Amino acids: CASSLEGLAHE. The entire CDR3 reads CASSLEGLAHEQFF.

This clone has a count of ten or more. CDR3 DNA, as far as it was read: TGTGCCAGCAGCTTAGTTGGCTATGAG. Amino acid sequence: CASSLVGYE. In full, the CDR3 is CASSLVGYEQFF. The chain links TRBV7-9 to TRBJ2-1; D gene ambiguous. The CDR3 end lies 3 residues beyond the end of the read and is filled in from the germline J gene. This CDR3 spans 12 amino acids. Looked up from germline, CDR1 is SEHNR and CDR2 is FQNEAQ (reference sequence). V lost 1 base to trimming and J lost 8 bases, with 6 bases between them.

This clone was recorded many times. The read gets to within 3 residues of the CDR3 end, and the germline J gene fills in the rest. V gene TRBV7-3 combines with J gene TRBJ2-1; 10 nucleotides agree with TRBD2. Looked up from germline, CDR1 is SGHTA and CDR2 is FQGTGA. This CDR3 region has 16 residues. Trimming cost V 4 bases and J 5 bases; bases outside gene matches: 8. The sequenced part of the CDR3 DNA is TGTGCCAGCAGCTCTACTAGCGGGACGGGGAACAATGAG. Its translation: CASSSTSGTGNNE. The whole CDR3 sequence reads CASSSTSGTGNNEQFF.

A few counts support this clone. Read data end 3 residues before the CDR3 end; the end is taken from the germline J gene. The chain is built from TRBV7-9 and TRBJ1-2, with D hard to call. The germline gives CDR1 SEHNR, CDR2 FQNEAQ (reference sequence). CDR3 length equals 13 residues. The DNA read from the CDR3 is TGTGCCAGCAGCTTAGATCACAGTCACGAC. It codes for CASSLDHSHD. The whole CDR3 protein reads CASSLDHSHDYTF.

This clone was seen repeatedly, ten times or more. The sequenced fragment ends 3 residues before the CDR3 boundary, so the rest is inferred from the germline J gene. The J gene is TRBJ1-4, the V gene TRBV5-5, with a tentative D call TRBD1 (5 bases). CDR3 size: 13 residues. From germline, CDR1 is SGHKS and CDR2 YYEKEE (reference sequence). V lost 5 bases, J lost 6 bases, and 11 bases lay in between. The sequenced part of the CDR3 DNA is TGTGCCAGCAGTCCCCCGGGGGATGAAAAA. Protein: CASSPPGDEK. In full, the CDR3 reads CASSPPGDEKLFF.

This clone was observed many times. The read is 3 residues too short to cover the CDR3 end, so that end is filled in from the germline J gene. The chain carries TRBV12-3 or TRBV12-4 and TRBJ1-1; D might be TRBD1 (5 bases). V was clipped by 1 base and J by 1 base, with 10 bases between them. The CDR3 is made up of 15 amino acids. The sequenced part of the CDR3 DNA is TGTGCCAGCAGTTTAGTAGCCGGGGGGAACACTGAA. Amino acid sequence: CASSLVAGGNTE. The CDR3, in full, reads CASSLVAGGNTEAFF.

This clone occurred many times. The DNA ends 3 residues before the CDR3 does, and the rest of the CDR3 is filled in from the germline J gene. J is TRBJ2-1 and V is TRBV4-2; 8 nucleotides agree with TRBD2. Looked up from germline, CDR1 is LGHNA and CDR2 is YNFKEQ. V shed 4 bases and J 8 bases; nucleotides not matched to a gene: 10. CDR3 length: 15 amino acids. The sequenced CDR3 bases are TGTGCCAGCAGCCCCGGAGTAGCGGGGTCGGATGAG. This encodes CASSPGVAGSDE. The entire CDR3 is CASSPGVAGSDEQFF.

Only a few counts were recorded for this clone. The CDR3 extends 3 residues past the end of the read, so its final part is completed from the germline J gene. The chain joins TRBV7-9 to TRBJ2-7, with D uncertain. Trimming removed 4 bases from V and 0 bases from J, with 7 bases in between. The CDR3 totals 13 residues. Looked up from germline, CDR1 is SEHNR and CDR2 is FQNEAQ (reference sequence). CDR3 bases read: TGTGCCAGCAGCTCCTCGGGCTCCTACGAG. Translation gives CASSSSGSYE. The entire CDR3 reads CASSSSGSYEQYF.

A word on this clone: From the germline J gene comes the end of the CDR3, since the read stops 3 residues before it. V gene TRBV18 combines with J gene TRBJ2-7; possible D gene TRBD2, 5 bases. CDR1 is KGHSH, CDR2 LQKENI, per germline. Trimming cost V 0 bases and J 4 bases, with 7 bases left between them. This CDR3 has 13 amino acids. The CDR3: CASSPPTGYEQYF. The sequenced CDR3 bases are TGTGCCAGCTCACCACCGACGGGGTACGAG.

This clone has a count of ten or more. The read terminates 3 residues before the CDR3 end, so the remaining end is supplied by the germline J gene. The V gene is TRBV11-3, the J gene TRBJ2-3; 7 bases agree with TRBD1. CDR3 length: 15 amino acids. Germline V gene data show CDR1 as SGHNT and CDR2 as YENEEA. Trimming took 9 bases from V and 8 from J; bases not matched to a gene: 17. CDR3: CASTKGDSRTGTQYF. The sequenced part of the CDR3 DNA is TGTGCCAGTACCAAGGGGGACAGCAGGACGGGTACG.